This is a list of T cell receptor beta chains from one sample in a study of Ad26.COV2.S vaccination and SARS-CoV-2 variants. Method: immunoSEQ multiplex PCR; TCRdb's copy keeps in-frame clones and lacks some. This table has around 300,000 clones, approximately 90% appearing once. The specimen comprised peripheral blood, sampled in a trial of Ad26.COV2.S vaccine versus placebo. These receptors came from a person aged 18-60 years who received the Ad26.COV2.S COVID-19 vaccine or a placebo. Each CDR3 is given with its conserved first and last residue. The order of the fields is clone size, D gene, J gene, V gene, CDR3 DNA, CDR3 protein. The D gene is left open where the match is weak. Only some rows state a clone size, as once, few, many or a class for expanded clones.

size: once; D: .; J: TRBJ1-1; V: TRBV12-3/TRBV12-4; DNA: TGTGCCAGCAGATTGGGGCTTGATACTGAAGCTTTCTTT; CDR3: CASRLGLDTEAFF
size: once; D: .; J: TRBJ2-1; V: TRBV4-1; DNA: TGCGCCAGCAGCCATGACGGGGCCGAGCAGTTCTTC; CDR3: CASSHDGAEQFF
size: .; D: TRBD1; J: TRBJ2-3; V: TRBV5-1; DNA: TGCGCCAGCCGACAGGGGAGCACAGATACGCAGTATTTT; CDR3: CASRQGSTDTQYF
size: .; D: TRBD1; J: TRBJ1-6; V: TRBV5-1; DNA: TGCGCCAGCCGGGGACAGGGGAGCTATAATTCACCCCTCCACTTT; CDR3: CASRGQGSYNSPLHF
size: .; D: TRBD2; J: TRBJ2-3; V: TRBV29-1; DNA: TGCAGCGACAGACTAGCGGGCACAGATACGCAGTATTTT; CDR3: CSDRLAGTDTQYF
size: .; D: TRBD1; J: TRBJ2-7; V: TRBV24-1; DNA: TGTGCCACCAGTGACGTCTCTTACCGGGACAGGGGCCCGTTATCCTACGAGCAGTACTTC; CDR3: CATSDVSYRDRGPLSYEQYF
size: .; D: .; J: TRBJ1-2; V: TRBV2; DNA: TGTGCCAGGGAAGAGGGCACCGGAGTTATGGGCTACACCTTC; CDR3: CAREEGTGVMGYTF
size: .; D: TRBD1; J: TRBJ2-4; V: TRBV6-2/TRBV6-3; DNA: TGTGCCAGCAGTCCGACAGGGGTTCGCATTCAGTACTTC; CDR3: CASSPTGVRIQYF
size: .; D: .; J: TRBJ2-3; V: TRBV4-2; DNA: TGTGCCAGCAGCCAAGATCCCGGGGACGGGGGCCTTGGGGGAGATACGCAGTATTTT; CDR3: CASSQDPGDGGLGGDTQYF
size: .; D: .; J: TRBJ1-1; V: TRBV19; DNA: TGTGCCAGTAGTATAGATCGACAGAACACTGAAGCTTTCTTT; CDR3: CASSIDRQNTEAFF
size: .; D: .; J: TRBJ2-1; V: TRBV3-1/TRBV3-2; DNA: TGTGCCAGCAGCCAAGATAGTGGAGGGTATCATGAGCAGTTCTTC; CDR3: CASSQDSGGYHEQFF
size: .; D: .; J: TRBJ2-7; V: TRBV7-2; DNA: TGTGCCAGCAGCTTAGGGTTCCTCTCCTACGAGCAGTACTTC; CDR3: CASSLGFLSYEQYF
size: .; D: .; J: TRBJ2-2; V: TRBV9; DNA: TGTGCCAGCAGCGTAGGGCCTACCACCGGGGAGCTGTTTTTT; CDR3: CASSVGPTTGELFF